This T cell receptor beta chain comes out of a study of patients and donors after allogeneic stem cell transplantation (dated by TCRdb to the early 2020s). The germline V gene specifies MNHEY as CDR1 and SVGAGI as CDR2. Counted from cysteine to phenylalanine, this CDR3 has 15 amino acids. Just CDR3 DNA is preserved here, 45 bases in frame from base 1. A distance of 16 bases separates the germline ends of V and J, which lose 6 bases and 2 bases respectively. Library generation was performed with RT-PCR. Reads for this sample came from a NextSeq 550. TCRdb took the public reads, trimmed them with fastp at Q25, ran MiXCR for clone calling and kept in-frame beta chains. Every distinct CDR3 protein forms one entry, paired with its most common genes and DNA. For this sample there are over 150,000 distinct CDR3 sequences; 35% to 50% appear just once. The ten top clones hold 33% of the sample. In this sample, this clonotype turned up a few times. What antigen it recognizes has not been identified. There are no base qualities to consult, and no much larger clone falls within one base.

This sequence originates from a human donor who was either an allogeneic HSCT recipient or a stem cell or donor lymphocyte infusion donor (not recorded which). It is not recorded whose cells these are; they may come from a transplant donor. The chain is encoded by TRBV6-5 joined to TRBJ1-2; TRBD1 is possibly the D segment (6 matching bases). The specimen was blood, either unsorted or a sorted T cell fraction (not recorded which). The CDR3 amino acid sequence is: CASSAEQGLNYGYTF. The DNA reads as follows: TGTGCCAGCAGCGCTGAACAGGGATTGAACTATGGCTACACCTTC.